These 26 T cell receptor beta chains were all obtained from the same sample, sequenced in a study of T-cell memory formation after mild COVID-19. TCRdb ran MiXCR on the 5' RACE reads and lists one entry per CDR3 protein. The sample has about half a million distinct CDR3 sequences, over 15% seen once. The sample was PBMCs or a T cell subset sorted from them (not recorded which). The origin of the receptors is an adult woman who had mild COVID-19 (a few samples of this study predate the infection). Cell type and time point are not known.

The J gene is TRBJ1-2, the V gene TRBV4-1; possibly TRBD1 for D (6 bases). The CDR3 is 16 residues long. Deletions cut 3 bases from V and 4 bases from J, with 18 bases between. Germline V lookup: CDR1 MGHRA, CDR2 YSYEKL. CDR3 residues: CASSHPPGQDLYGYTF. CDR3 in DNA: TGCGCCAGCAGCCACCCTCCGGGACAAGACCTCTATGGCTACACCTTC.

At least ten counts were recorded for this clonotype. This chain connects TRBV7-2 to TRBJ2-4; 8 bases are a match to TRBD2. This CDR3 has 15 residues. The V segment lost 5 bases and the J segment 6 bases; nucleotides outside the gene matches: 9. Germline values: CDR1 SGHTA, CDR2 FQGNSA. This CDR3 is CASSPQGTSANIQYF. CDR3 nucleotide sequence: TGTGCCAGCAGCCCACAAGGGACTAGTGCAAACATTCAGTACTTC. The complete variable domain, with remaining parts taken from reference TRBV7-2 and TRBJ2-4, reads GAGVSQSPSNKVTEKGKDVELRCDPISGHTALYWYRQSLGQGLEFLIYFQGNSAPDKSGLPSDRFSAERTGGSVSTLTIQRTQQEDSAVYLCASSPQGTSANIQYFGAGTRLSVL.

This rearrangement joins TRBV7-2 to TRBJ2-5; TRBD1 agrees at 7 bases. From germline, CDR1 is SGHTA and CDR2 FQGNSA. The CDR3 is 15 amino acids. After removal of 4 bases from V and 5 bases from J, the junction contained 10 bases not matched to a gene. The CDR3: CASSSRQGVGETQYF. The CDR3 region has the DNA TGTGCCAGCAGCTCGAGACAGGGAGTTGGGGAGACCCAGTACTTC. Full variable domain (rest looked up from reference TRBV7-2 and TRBJ2-5): GAGVSQSPSNKVTEKGKDVELRCDPISGHTALYWYRQSLGQGLEFLIYFQGNSAPDKSGLPSDRFSAERTGGSVSTLTIQRTQQEDSAVYLCASSSRQGVGETQYFGPGTRLLVL.

This chain uses TRBV5-6 with TRBJ2-1; D might be TRBD1 (5 bases). The CDR3 is 12 amino acids. Trimming shortened V by 3 bases and J by 9 bases, and 10 bases separated the two germline ends. Germline lookup yields CDR1 SGHDT and CDR2 YYEEEE. In nucleotides, the CDR3 is TGTGCCAGCAGCTGGGATCAGGGTGAGCAGTTCTTC. This encodes CASSWDQGEQFF. The full variable domain, with the rest looked up from reference TRBV5-6 and TRBJ2-1, is DAGVTQSPTHLIKTRGQQVTLRCSPKSGHDTVSWYQQALGQGPQFIFQYYEEEERQRGNFPDRFSGHQFPNYSSELNVNALLLGDSALYLCASSWDQGEQFFGPGTRLTVL.

This clonotype was seen more than once but under ten times. The J gene is TRBJ2-7, the V gene TRBV6-5; 9 nucleotides agree with TRBD1. The CDR3 has 15 residues. V dropped 5 bases and J dropped 4; count of bases not matched to a gene: 9. Looked up from germline, CDR1 is MNHEY and CDR2 is SVGAGI. The CDR3 bases are TGTGCCAGCAGTGACAATACAGGGGGCGAATACGAGCAGTACTTC. Its protein product is CASSDNTGGEYEQYF.

The CDR3 spells CASSLSGPIGASYEQYF. The CDR3 bases are TGTGCCAGCAGCTTATCTGGACCCATAGGCGCCTCCTACGAGCAGTACTTC. This chain connects TRBV5-6 to TRBJ2-7; D gene uncertain. CDR1 is SGHDT, CDR2 YYEEEE, per germline. V was shortened by 2 bases and J by 0 bases, with 18 bases between the two germline ends. This CDR3 contains 17 residues.

J is TRBJ2-1 and V is TRBV4-3, with a weak D call TRBD1 (6 bases). The CDR3 runs 14 residues. CDR1 LGHNA and CDR2 YSLEER come from the germline V gene. Trimming removed 6 bases at V and 7 bases at J, with 16 bases between. The CDR3 nucleotides read TGCGCCAGCAGTAAACAGGGATTATATAATGAGCAGTTCTTC. Protein product: CASSKQGLYNEQFF.

The V call is TRBV5-1, the J call TRBJ1-4; the match to TRBD1 covers 7 bases. The V and J ends lost 9 bases and 1 base, in that order; junction bases with no gene match: 3. The CDR3 runs 13 residues. Looked up from germline, CDR1 is SGHRS and CDR2 is YFSETQ. Here the CDR3 reads CAIRGLTNEKLFF. In nucleotides, the CDR3 is TGCGCCATTAGGGGGCTAACTAATGAAAAACTGTTTTTT.

V and J are TRBV7-2 and TRBJ2-1; perhaps TRBD2 as D (5 bases). The germline gives CDR1 SGHTA, CDR2 FQGNSA. The V end lost 3 bases, the J end lost 7 bases, and 16 bases lay between the germline ends. This CDR3 region has 15 residues. CDR3 coding DNA: TGTGCCAGCAGCTTCAGTCACTCTAGCTTAAATGAGCAGTTCTTC. The encoded protein is CASSFSHSSLNEQFF. The complete variable domain, with remaining parts taken from reference TRBV7-2 and TRBJ2-1, reads GAGVSQSPSNKVTEKGKDVELRCDPISGHTALYWYRQSLGQGLEFLIYFQGNSAPDKSGLPSDRFSAERTGGSVSTLTIQRTQQEDSAVYLCASSFSHSSLNEQFFGPGTRLTVL.

V and J are TRBV5-8 and TRBJ2-3; 8 bases are a match to TRBD1. In germline, CDR1 is SGHTS, CDR2 YDEGEE. V was clipped by 4 bases and J by 2 bases; unmatched bases: 15. This CDR3 comprises 18 residues. CDR3 sequence reads: CASSDLLRQGTFTDTQYF. The CDR3 coding sequence is TGTGCCAGCAGCGACCTCTTGAGACAGGGGACGTTCACAGATACGCAGTATTTT.

This clonotype was seen a handful of times. The chain couples TRBV7-9 to TRBJ2-5; D unresolved. This CDR3 has 13 residues. Germline assignment: CDR1 SEHNR and CDR2 FQNEAQ (reference sequence). V lost 1 base and J 5 bases, leaving 8 bases between the germline ends. The CDR3 region has the DNA TGTGCCAGCAGCTTAGATGGAGCGGAGACCCAGTACTTC. Its translation is CASSLDGAETQYF.

This chain uses TRBV19 with TRBJ1-5, with D possibly TRBD1 on 5 matching bases. This CDR3 has 17 residues. The germline CDR1 and CDR2 sequences are LNHDA and SQIVND (reference sequence). Trimming removed 6 bases from V and 2 bases from J, with 20 bases in between. The CDR3: CASSPVGVLTGNQPQHF. CDR3 bases: TGTGCCAGTAGCCCCGTGGGGGTCTTGACGGGCAATCAGCCCCAGCATTTT. The full variable domain, rest sourced from reference TRBV19 and TRBJ1-5, is DGGITQSPKYLFRKEGQNVTLSCEQNLNHDAMYWYRQDPGQGLRLIYYSQIVNDFQKGDIAEGYSVSREKKESFPLTVTSAQKNPTAFYLCASSPVGVLTGNQPQHFGDGTRLSIL.

V usage is TRBV7-2 and J usage is TRBJ2-3, with TRBD2 as a possible D gene (5 bases). The CDR3 consists of 17 residues. Trimming cost V 4 bases and J 1 base, with 18 bases left between them. Germline CDR1 and CDR2: SGHTA and FQGNSA. Written as DNA, the CDR3 is TGTGCCAGCAGCTCTCCCCAAATGAGGGCCGGCACAGATACGCAGTATTTT. It specifies CASSSPQMRAGTDTQYF.

The V gene is TRBV7-6, the J gene TRBJ2-6; the D gene is possibly TRBD1 (5 bases). V lost 4 bases to trimming and J lost 0 bases, with 19 bases between them. The CDR3 spans 19 residues. In germline, CDR1 is SGHVS, CDR2 FNYEAQ. This CDR3 is CASSSPGSLTFSGANVLTF. CDR3 coding DNA: TGTGCCAGCAGCTCCCCAGGGTCTCTAACTTTCTCTGGGGCCAACGTCCTGACTTTC.

This clonotype came up a few times. This chain uses TRBV5-1 with TRBJ1-1, with a possible D match to TRBD1 (5 bases). The V and J ends lost 5 bases and 5 bases respectively, with 19 bases between them. There are 15 residues in the CDR3. Germline assignment: CDR1 SGHRS and CDR2 YFSETQ. The CDR3 DNA reads TGCGCCAGCAGTACCTACATGGACGGGGGTACTGAAGCTTTCTTT. Its translation is CASSTYMDGGTEAFF.

The CDR3 reads CASSRQGWDTEAFF. CDR3 bases: TGTGCCAGCAGTCGACAGGGGTGGGACACTGAAGCTTTCTTT. The chain links TRBV12-3 or TRBV12-4 to TRBJ1-1; 8 bases map to TRBD1. The CDR3 covers 14 residues. Trimming at V came to 5 bases and at J to 3 bases, leaving 5 bases not matched to a gene.

This chain connects TRBV29-1 to TRBJ2-4; 7 bases are a match to TRBD1. The CDR3 runs 12 residues. V was clipped by 6 bases and J by 7 bases; unmatched bases: 6. Germline assignment: CDR1 SQVTM and CDR2 ANQGSEA. CDR3 loop: CSVRQGWNIQYF. The DNA for the CDR3 is TGCAGCGTGCGACAGGGTTGGAACATTCAGTACTTC.

This clonotype has at least ten counts. The rearrangement uses TRBV11-2 and TRBJ2-3, with TRBD2 identical over 9 bases. This CDR3 has 14 residues. Germline loops: CDR1 SGHAT, CDR2 FQNNGV. The ends lost 4 bases at V and 6 bases at J; junction bases unmatched: 5. This CDR3 is CASSSLAGVDTQYF. The CDR3, as DNA: TGTGCCAGCAGCTCGTTAGCGGGGGTGGATACGCAGTATTTT.

This clonotype was observed a few times. V usage is TRBV12-3 or TRBV12-4 and J usage is TRBJ1-5, with TRBD1 matching over 9 bases. CDR3 size: 15 residues. J gave up 4 bases and V 7 bases, and 8 bases lay outside the gene matches. CDR3 coding DNA: TGTGCCAGCACCCTCCGGGACAGGGTGAATCAGCCCCAGCATTTT. This gives the protein CASTLRDRVNQPQHF.

The chain links TRBV14 to TRBJ2-2; a weak D match, TRBD1 (5 bases). The CDR3 is 14 amino acids. Germline CDR1 SGHDN, CDR2 FVKESK. Trimming left V 4 bases short and J 7 bases short, with 13 bases between. DNA of the CDR3: TGTGCCAGCAGCCGCGACAGTATGGGCGGGGAGCTGTTTTTT. Protein: CASSRDSMGGELFF. Supplemented by reference TRBV14 and TRBJ2-2, the full variable domain reads EAGVTQFPSHSVIEKGQTVTLRCDPISGHDNLYWYRRVMGKEIKFLLHFVKESKQDESGMPNNRFLAERTGGTYSTLKVQPAELEDSGVYFCASSRDSMGGELFFGEGSRLTVL.

This clonotype was seen at least ten times. This chain links TRBV5-1 with TRBJ2-1; no clear D. V was cut by 0 bases and J by 7 bases, with 14 bases left in between. CDR3 size: 15 residues. CDR1 is SGHRS, CDR2 YFSETQ, per germline. The chain's CDR3 is CASSLDPAYQNEQFF. The CDR3 region has the DNA TGCGCCAGCAGCTTGGACCCGGCTTACCAGAATGAGCAGTTCTTC.

This clonotype was observed a few times. V and J are TRBV9 and TRBJ2-7; 12 nucleotides agree with TRBD2. The germline CDR1 and CDR2 sequences are SGDLS and YYNGEE. This CDR3 has 17 residues. The V segment lost 0 bases and the J segment 6 bases; nucleotides outside the gene matches: 10. This CDR3 is CASSVDTTSGRSGEQYF. The CDR3 DNA is TGTGCCAGCAGCGTAGATACGACTAGCGGGAGAAGCGGCGAGCAGTACTTC.

The V call is TRBV10-3, the J call TRBJ2-7; D is perhaps TRBD1 or TRBD2 (5 bases each). CDR3 length: 15 amino acids. Deletions cut 6 bases from V and 1 base from J, with 16 bases between. Germline V gives CDR1 ENHRY, CDR2 SYGVKD. CDR3 DNA sequence: TGTGCCATCAGCCTCAGGGCTAGCTATTCCTACGAGCAGTACTTC. It encodes CAISLRASYSYEQYF.

The chain uses TRBV5-6 and TRBJ2-5; D call uncertain. The CDR3 runs 16 residues. Trimming shortened V by 2 bases and J by 1 base, and 15 bases separated the two germline ends. Per the germline V gene, CDR1 is SGHDT and CDR2 is YYEEEE. CDR3 DNA: TGTGCCAGCAGCTTCGCCCCGGCCGGGTCCCAAGAGACCCAGTACTTC. It specifies CASSFAPAGSQETQYF.

This sequence joins TRBV6-5 and TRBJ1-1, with 11 positions matching TRBD1. Trimming cost V 6 bases and J 1 base; bases outside gene matches: 4. Looked up from germline, CDR1 is MNHEY and CDR2 is SVGAGI. There are 15 residues in the CDR3. The CDR3 loop reads CASRWTGGANTEAFF. CDR3 sequence (DNA): TGTGCCAGCAGGTGGACAGGGGGCGCGAACACTGAAGCTTTCTTT.

This chain uses TRBV7-9 with TRBJ1-5; D unclear. Germline V gene lookup returns CDR1 SEHNR and CDR2 FQNEAQ (reference sequence). Trimming took off 3 bases at V and 5 bases at J, with 5 bases between the two ends. The CDR3 extends over 12 amino acids. CDR3 residues: CASSFTDQPQHF. For the CDR3, the DNA is TGTGCCAGCAGCTTCACAGATCAGCCCCAGCATTTT.